The rows below give T cell receptor beta chains drawn from one sample of a study of T-cell memory formation after mild COVID-19. TCRdb ran MiXCR on the 5' RACE reads and lists one entry per CDR3 protein. Among about 290,000 distinct CDR3 sequences, about 16% were seen once, and the ten largest hold around a fifth. What was sequenced was PBMCs or a T cell subset sorted from them (not recorded which). Every receptor here comes from a man aged 18 to 29 who had mild COVID-19 (a few samples of this study predate the infection). Cell type and time point are not known. Both conserved end residues are part of each CDR3. The D gene is left open where the match is weak. Expanded clones are given a class, and other clones once, few, many or no size at all.

J,D,size,V,CDR3,DNA
TRBJ2-1,.,many,TRBV12-3/TRBV12-4,CASSLVPYNEQFF,TGTGCCAGCAGTTTAGTCCCCTACAATGAGCAGTTCTTC
TRBJ1-5,.,few,TRBV6-4,CASSDFPSNQPQHF,TGTGCCAGCAGTGACTTCCCTAGCAATCAGCCCCAGCATTTT
TRBJ2-3,TRBD2,few,TRBV7-8,CASRRTSGDSDTQYF,TGTGCCAGCAGACGGACTAGCGGGGACTCAGATACGCAGTATTTT
TRBJ2-1,TRBD1,few,TRBV11-3,CASSGRDRGRYNEQFF,TGTGCCAGCAGCGGCCGGGACAGGGGAAGATACAATGAGCAGTTCTTC
TRBJ2-3,TRBD1,.,TRBV4-3,CASSRRKGGLASTDTQYF,TGCGCCAGCAGCCGAAGGAAAGGGGGCTTAGCTAGCACAGATACGCAGTATTTT
TRBJ1-3,.,.,TRBV25-1,CASSDRLTGNTIYF,TGTGCCAGCAGTGACAGGTTGACTGGAAACACCATATATTTT
TRBJ2-1,TRBD1,many,TRBV5-1,CASSLGIVEQGATYNEQFF,TGCGCCAGCAGCTTGGGGATTGTCGAACAGGGGGCCACCTACAATGAGCAGTTCTTC
TRBJ2-7,.,many,TRBV12-3/TRBV12-4,CASSLGRNYEQYF,TGTGCCAGCAGTTTAGGCAGAAACTACGAGCAGTACTTC
TRBJ2-3,.,few,TRBV5-1,CASSFGGLTSTDTQYF,TGCGCCAGCAGCTTCGGGGGACTCACTAGCACAGATACGCAGTATTTT
TRBJ1-2,.,.,TRBV7-9,CASSFSAGQGSDTF,TGTGCCAGCAGCTTCTCAGCCGGCCAGGGTAGCGACACCTTC
TRBJ1-6,.,.,TRBV16,CASRHGLLSYNSPLHF,TGTGCCAGCAGGCACGGTCTCCTCTCCTATAATTCACCCCTCCACTTT
TRBJ2-1,.,many,TRBV3-1,CASSQGLEGNEQFF,TGTGCCAGCAGCCAAGGGCTAGAGGGCAATGAGCAGTTCTTC
TRBJ2-5,.,.,TRBV25-1,CASSERLRETQYF,TGTGCCAGCAGTGAAAGACTGCGGGAGACCCAGTACTTC
TRBJ2-7,.,.,TRBV7-2,CASSLLTASGEQYF,TGTGCCAGCAGCTTATTAACCGCTTCGGGGGAGCAGTACTTC
TRBJ2-3,.,.,TRBV5-1,CASSLQQGADTQYF,TGCGCCAGCAGCTTGCAACAAGGTGCAGATACGCAGTATTTT
TRBJ2-3,TRBD1,.,TRBV10-3,CAIRGQGDTQYF,TGTGCCATAAGGGGGCAGGGGGATACGCAGTATTTT
TRBJ2-3,.,.,TRBV7-8,CASSLGVDDTQYF,TGTGCCAGCAGCTTAGGAGTGGATGATACGCAGTATTTT
TRBJ2-5,.,many,TRBV12-3/TRBV12-4,CASNTLRDSQETQYF,TGTGCCAGCAACACCCTCCGGGACTCCCAAGAGACCCAGTACTTC
TRBJ2-7,.,few,TRBV12-3/TRBV12-4,CASSHTGGPTYEQYF,TGTGCCAGCAGTCATACTGGGGGCCCTACCTACGAGCAGTACTTC
TRBJ2-7,TRBD1,.,TRBV4-1,CASSPTGAAYEQYF,TGCGCCAGCAGCCCGACAGGGGCGGCCTACGAGCAGTACTTC
TRBJ2-5,TRBD2,few,TRBV7-9,CASSLRSGGPGLETQYF,TGTGCCAGCAGCTTACGTAGCGGGGGGCCGGGTCTGGAGACCCAGTACTTC
TRBJ1-5,.,.,TRBV27,CASSLFLNQPQHF,TGTGCCAGCAGTTTATTCCTTAATCAGCCCCAGCATTTT
TRBJ2-3,.,few,TRBV4-2,CASSPSGSDTQYF,TGTGCCAGCAGCCCCTCAGGGTCAGATACGCAGTATTTT
TRBJ2-5,.,few,TRBV12-3/TRBV12-4,CASSLTEPGGETQYF,TGTGCCAGCAGTCTAACGGAGCCAGGTGGAGAGACCCAGTACTTC
TRBJ1-1,TRBD1,few,TRBV6-2/TRBV6-3,CASGGQGNTEAFF,TGTGCCAGCGGTGGACAGGGGAACACTGAAGCTTTCTTT
TRBJ1-4,TRBD1,few,TRBV12-3/TRBV12-4,CASRRTGVEKLFF,TGTGCCAGCAGAAGGACAGGGGTCGAAAAACTGTTTTTT
TRBJ2-6,.,few,TRBV5-1,CASSLGSPSSNVLTF,TGCGCCAGCAGCTTGGGGTCTCCTAGCTCCAACGTCCTGACTTTC
TRBJ2-7,TRBD2,few,TRBV19,CASGLTGGRIFF,TGTGCCAGTGGGCTGACAGGCGGGAGGATTTTCTTC
TRBJ1-1,TRBD1,few,TRBV7-9,CASTTGADTEAFF,TGTGCCAGCACCACAGGGGCCGACACTGAAGCTTTCTTT
TRBJ2-2,.,few,TRBV7-2,CASSSYPGAGTGELFF,TGTGCCAGCAGCTCTTACCCGGGGGCGGGCACCGGGGAGCTGTTTTTT
TRBJ2-1,TRBD1,.,TRBV5-1,CATLDRGEMFF,TGCGCCACCCTCGACAGGGGGGAGATGTTCTTC
TRBJ2-5,TRBD2,few,TRBV28,CASSLLGLAGNQETQYF,TGTGCCAGCAGTTTATTGGGACTAGCGGGGAACCAAGAGACCCAGTACTTC
TRBJ2-3,.,few,TRBV7-9,CASSPTERTDTQYF,TGTGCCAGCAGCCCCACCGAGCGCACAGATACGCAGTATTTT
TRBJ1-1,.,few,TRBV7-2,CASSLFGGLEAFF,TGTGCCAGCAGCTTATTCGGGGGACTCGAAGCTTTCTTT
TRBJ1-3,.,.,TRBV5-1,CASSFEGGSGNTIYF,TGCGCCAGCAGCTTTGAGGGAGGCTCTGGAAACACCATATATTTT
TRBJ1-6,.,few,TRBV27,CASSLRGSYNSPLHF,TGTGCCAGCAGTTTGCGGGGGTCCTATAATTCACCCCTCCACTTT
TRBJ2-6,.,many,TRBV7-2,CASSSDSSGANVLTF,TGTGCCAGCAGCTCGGACAGCTCTGGGGCCAACGTCCTGACTTTC
TRBJ1-1,TRBD1,.,TRBV27,CASSLRIRAGGTEAFF,TGTGCCAGCAGTTTAAGAATTAGGGCAGGGGGAACTGAAGCTTTCTTT
TRBJ2-1,.,few,TRBV7-2,CASSFDSSYNEQFF,TGTGCCAGCAGCTTTGACAGCTCCTACAATGAGCAGTTCTTC
TRBJ2-5,TRBD2,.,TRBV14,CASSPLRAGGYETQYF,TGTGCCAGCAGCCCCTTGAGAGCGGGGGGGTACGAGACCCAGTACTTC
TRBJ1-1,.,.,TRBV5-1,CASSGALGAFF,TGCGCCAGCAGCGGCGCCCTCGGAGCTTTCTTT
TRBJ1-1,TRBD1,few,TRBV5-1,CASSEIEGARTEAFF,TGCGCCAGCAGCGAAATAGAGGGGGCGAGGACTGAAGCTTTCTTT
TRBJ1-1,TRBD1,.,TRBV20-1,CSAPTAGQGKEAFF,TGCAGTGCTCCAACTGCAGGACAGGGGAAAGAGGCTTTCTTT
TRBJ1-1,.,.,TRBV12-3/TRBV12-4,CASSFSQTEAFF,TGTGCCAGCAGTTTCTCCCAGACTGAAGCTTTCTTT